A single TCR beta chain is shown here with its context. Its antigen remains unidentified. The time point denotes: newly diagnosed, previously untreated cHL patient sample. Magnetic negative selection of thawed PBMCs was the method by which CD4+ T cells were purified. The study compared against PBMCs from newly diagnosed, untreated classical Hodgkin lymphoma. This entry belongs to a study of PD-1 blockade in classical Hodgkin lymphoma. Study-wide points: Why the repertoires differ is still unclear, perhaps disease activity or prior therapy. Newly diagnosed patients were reported to exhibit reduced baseline TCR diversity relative to healthy donors.

Some clones are missing from TCRdb's copy, which holds only in-frame ones; the method was immunoSEQ multiplex PCR. Found here are 20,000 to 25,000 clones, 90% of them singletons; the top ten hold 0.41%. The CDR3 consists of 14 residues. In germline, CDR1 is LNHDA, CDR2 SQIVND (reference sequence). V shed 4 bases and J shed 4 bases, with 11 bases lying between them. This sequence joins TRBV19 and TRBJ1-5; D remains unclear. The sequenced sample was CD4+ T cells from blood. The TCR originated in a human donor with classical Hodgkin lymphoma. CDR3 in amino acids: CASSSGQPNQPQHF. The CDR3 coding sequence is TGTGCCAGTAGTAGTGGGCAGCCAAATCAGCCCCAGCATTTT.